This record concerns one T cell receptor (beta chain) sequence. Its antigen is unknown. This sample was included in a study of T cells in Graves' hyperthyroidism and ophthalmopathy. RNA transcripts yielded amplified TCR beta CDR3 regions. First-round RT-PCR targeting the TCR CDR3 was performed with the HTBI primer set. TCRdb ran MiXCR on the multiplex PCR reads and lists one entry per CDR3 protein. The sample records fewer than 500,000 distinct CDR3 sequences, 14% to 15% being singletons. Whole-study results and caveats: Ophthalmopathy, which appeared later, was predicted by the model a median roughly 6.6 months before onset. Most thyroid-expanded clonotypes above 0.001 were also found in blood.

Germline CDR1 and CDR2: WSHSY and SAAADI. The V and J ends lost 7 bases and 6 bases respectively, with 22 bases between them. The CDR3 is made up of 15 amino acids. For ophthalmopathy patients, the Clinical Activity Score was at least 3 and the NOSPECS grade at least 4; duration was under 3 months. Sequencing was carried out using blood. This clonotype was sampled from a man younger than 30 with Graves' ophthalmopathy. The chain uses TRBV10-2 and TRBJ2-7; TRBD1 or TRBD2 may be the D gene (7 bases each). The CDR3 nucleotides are TGCGCCAGCACCGGAAGGGGGGGACAGCCCTTCGAGCAGTACTTC. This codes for CASTGRGGQPFEQYF.